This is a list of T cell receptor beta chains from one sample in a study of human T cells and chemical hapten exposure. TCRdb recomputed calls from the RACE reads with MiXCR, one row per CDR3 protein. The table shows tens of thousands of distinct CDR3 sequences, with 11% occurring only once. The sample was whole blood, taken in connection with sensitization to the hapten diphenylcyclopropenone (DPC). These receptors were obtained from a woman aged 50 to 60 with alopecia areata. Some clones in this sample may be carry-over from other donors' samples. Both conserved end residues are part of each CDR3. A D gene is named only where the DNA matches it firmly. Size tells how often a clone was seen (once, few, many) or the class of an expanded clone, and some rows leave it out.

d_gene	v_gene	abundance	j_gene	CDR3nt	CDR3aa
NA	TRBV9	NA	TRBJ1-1	TGTGCCAGCAGCGTAAAAGCCGAGGGGACTGAAGCTTTCTTT	CASSVKAEGTEAFF
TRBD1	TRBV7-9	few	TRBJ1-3	TGTGCCAGCAGCCGAGGGACAGGGCGAGGAAACACCATATATTTT	CASSRGTGRGNTIYF
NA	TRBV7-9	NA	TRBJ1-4	TGTGCCAGCAGCTCCGGACGGTTTGGTGAAAAACTGTTTTTT	CASSSGRFGEKLFF
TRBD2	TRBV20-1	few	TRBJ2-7	TGCAGTGCTAGAGGGAGCGCGGGAGGGGTGGTGGCGCAGTACTTC	CSARGSAGGVVAQYF
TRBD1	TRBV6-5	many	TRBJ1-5	TGTGCCAGCCGACAGGGCCCCAATCAGCCCCAGCATTTT	CASRQGPNQPQHF
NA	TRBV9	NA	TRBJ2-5	TGTGCCAGCAGTCACCCATGGACTGATCAAGAGACCCAGTACTTC	CASSHPWTDQETQYF
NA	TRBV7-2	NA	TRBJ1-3	TGTGCCAGCAGCTTGACGTCTGGAAACACCATATATTTT	CASSLTSGNTIYF
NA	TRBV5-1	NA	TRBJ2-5	TGCGCCAGCAGCTTGTTCGGAGAGACCCAGTACTTC	CASSLFGETQYF
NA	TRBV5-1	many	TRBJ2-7	TGCGCCAGCAGCTTGGGGGTTTGGACCAGGGACCCCTACGAGCAGTACTTC	CASSLGVWTRDPYEQYF
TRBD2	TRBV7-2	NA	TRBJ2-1	TGTGCCAGCAGCTTTGCTGGGACTAGCGGACCTTCCTACAATGAGCAGTTCTTC	CASSFAGTSGPSYNEQFF
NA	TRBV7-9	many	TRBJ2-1	TGTGCCAGCAGCCCCGGACGGTCCTCCTACAATGAGCAGTTCTTC	CASSPGRSSYNEQFF
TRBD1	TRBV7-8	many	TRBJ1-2	TGTGCCAGCAGCCCCAGGGACAGCCTCTATGGCTACACCTTC	CASSPRDSLYGYTF
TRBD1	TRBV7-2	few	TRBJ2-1	TGTGCCAGCAGCTTAGTAACAGGGGAGTATAAGTTCTTC	CASSLVTGEYKFF
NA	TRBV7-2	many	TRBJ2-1	TGTGCCAGCAGGATATTAGATGAGCAGTTCTTC	CASRILDEQFF
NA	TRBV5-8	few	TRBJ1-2	TGTGCCAGCAGCTTGTATGGAGAGGCCCGCGTCTTC	CASSLYGEARVF
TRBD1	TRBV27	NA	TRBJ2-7	TGTGCCAGCAGTTTAAGGGGACAGTCATCCTACGAGCAGTACTTC	CASSLRGQSSYEQYF
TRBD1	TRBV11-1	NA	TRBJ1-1	TGTGCCAGCAGCCCTTTGGACAGGGCCGTTACTGAAGCTTTCTTT	CASSPLDRAVTEAFF
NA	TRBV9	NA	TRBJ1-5	TGTGCCAGCAGCCCGGGACCGAATAGCAATCAGCCCCAGCATTTT	CASSPGPNSNQPQHF
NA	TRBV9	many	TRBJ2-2	TGTGCCAGCAGCGTCACTAGTTACACCGGGGAGCTGTTTTTT	CASSVTSYTGELFF
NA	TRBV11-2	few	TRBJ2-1	TGTGCCAGCAGCTTAGTAGCGGCGGGAAAGGACAATGAGCAGTTCTTC	CASSLVAAGKDNEQFF
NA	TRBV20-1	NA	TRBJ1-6	TGCAGTGCTAGAACCCTATACCCTAATTCACCCCTCCACTTT	CSARTLYPNSPLHF
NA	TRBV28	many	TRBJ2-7	TGTGCCAGCAGCTGGGACGGGTACGAGCAGTACTTC	CASSWDGYEQYF
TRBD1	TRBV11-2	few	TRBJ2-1	TGTGCCAGCAGCTCTGGACAGGGGGTTGTTGAGCAGTTCTTC	CASSSGQGVVEQFF
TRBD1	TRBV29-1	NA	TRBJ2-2	TGCAGCGTTGGATCGGCGACAGGGGGCAACGGGGAGCTGTTTTTT	CSVGSATGGNGELFF
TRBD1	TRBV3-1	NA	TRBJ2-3	TGTGCCAGCAGTCGGGGGACAGGCGCTAGCACAGATACGCAGTATTTT	CASSRGTGASTDTQYF
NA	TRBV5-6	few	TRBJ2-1	TGTGCCAGCAGCTTACTGCCTTCGACCTACAATGAGCAGTTCTTT	CASSLLPSTYNEQFF
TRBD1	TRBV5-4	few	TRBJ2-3	TGTGCCAGCAGCTTGGCCGGGGCAGGGGGCAGAACAGATACGCAGTATTTT	CASSLAGAGGRTDTQYF
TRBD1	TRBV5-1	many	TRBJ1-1	TGCGCCAGCAGCTTGGCCGGGACAGGGGGCTCCACTGAAGCTTTCTTT	CASSLAGTGGSTEAFF
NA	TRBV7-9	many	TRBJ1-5	TGTGCCAGCAGCCGGGACACCCAAGGAGATCAGCCCCAGCATTTT	CASSRDTQGDQPQHF
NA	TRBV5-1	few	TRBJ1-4	TGCGCCAGCAGCTTGACAGGAGATGATGAAAAACTGTTTTTT	CASSLTGDDEKLFF
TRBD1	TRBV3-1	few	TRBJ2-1	TGTGCCAGCAGCCACCAAGGACAGGGGCTTATCTACAATGAGCAGTTCTTC	CASSHQGQGLIYNEQFF